The following is a TCR beta chain sequence with its context. As yet, its antigen is unknown. Unexposed donor CD4+ T cells date from 2011-2018, before the COVID-19 pandemic. Isolation of CD4+ T cells took place after roughly nine days in culture. Each well had two million PBMCs in around 5.3% human AB serum with IL-2. Fresh IL-2 medium replaced half the medium on days 3 and 7. These data originate in a study of CD4 T cells in relation to SARS-CoV-2 and coronaviruses. Study outcomes and limitations: About 64% of donors had memory CD4+ clonotypes crossrecognizing SARS-CoV-2 and common cold coronavirus spike.

Data came from immunoSEQ multiplex PCR; TCRdb stores just in-frame clones and leaves some out. The sample records 18,000 or so clones, approximately 78% being singletons. The receptor was isolated from a human donor in good health. Sequenced material: CD4+ T cells from PBMCs, cultured in vitro.

The DNA of the CDR3 is TGTGCCAGCGCCTTGCTATCCGGGACAGGGGGCGGTACGCAGTATTTT. It encodes CASALLSGTGGGTQYF. The chain joins TRBV5-5 to TRBJ2-3, with TRBD1 matching 12 bases. The CDR3 sequence is 16 residues long. The germline V gene has CDR1 SGHKS and CDR2 YYEKEE (reference sequence). V trimming: 7 bases; J trimming: 8 bases; junction bases outside the gene matches: 14.